These T cell receptor beta chains were read from a single sample in a study of cytomegalovirus exposure and HLA in healthy donors. TCRdb keeps only in-frame clones here, not all; method: immunoSEQ multiplex PCR. In all, the sample yields about 51,000 clones. The sequencing sample was made of PBMCs. These receptors all come from a female donor in good health and CMV-seronegative. Both conserved end residues are part of each CDR3. The D gene is left open where the match is weak.

d_call: TRBD1
v_call: TRBV7-9
j_call: TRBJ1-1
cdr3_nt: TGTGCCAGCAGCGGGAGACAGGGCCCCATGAACACTGAAGCTTTCTTT
cdr3_aa: CASSGRQGPMNTEAFF

d_call: -
v_call: TRBV9
j_call: TRBJ1-3
cdr3_nt: TGTGCCAGCAGCGTAGCAGACAGGGGAAACACCATATATTTT
cdr3_aa: CASSVADRGNTIYF

d_call: TRBD1
v_call: TRBV6-5
j_call: TRBJ1-1
cdr3_nt: TGTGCCAGCAGTTACGCAACCACAGGGGGCACTGAAGCTTTCTTT
cdr3_aa: CASSYATTGGTEAFF

d_call: -
v_call: TRBV11-3
j_call: TRBJ2-1
cdr3_nt: TGTGCCAGCAGTAGCCGGGACTTGAGCTCCTACAATGAGCAGTTCTTC
cdr3_aa: CASSSRDLSSYNEQFF

d_call: -
v_call: TRBV19
j_call: TRBJ1-2
cdr3_nt: TGTGCCAGCAGTCTGTCAGGGGAGTGGAGCTACACCTTC
cdr3_aa: CASSLSGEWSYTF

d_call: TRBD2
v_call: TRBV19
j_call: TRBJ2-7
cdr3_nt: TGTGCCAGTAAGCCGAGAAGCGGGAGCTCCTACGAGCAGTACTTC
cdr3_aa: CASKPRSGSSYEQYF

d_call: -
v_call: TRBV7-8
j_call: TRBJ2-3
cdr3_nt: TGTGCCAGCAGCCGAGGGGGAGCAGCAGATACGCAGTATTTT
cdr3_aa: CASSRGGAADTQYF

d_call: TRBD1
v_call: TRBV5-1
j_call: TRBJ2-7
cdr3_nt: TGCGCCAGCAGCTCCCGGAGACAGGGGCCCCACGAGCAGTACTTC
cdr3_aa: CASSSRRQGPHEQYF

d_call: TRBD1
v_call: TRBV9
j_call: TRBJ1-2
cdr3_nt: TGTGCCAGCAGCCCAGGGGGACAGGGCAGCTATGGCTACACCTTC
cdr3_aa: CASSPGGQGSYGYTF

d_call: -
v_call: TRBV7-9
j_call: TRBJ1-1
cdr3_nt: TGTGCCAGCAGCTTAAAGCCGCATGAAGCTTTCTTT
cdr3_aa: CASSLKPHEAFF

d_call: TRBD1
v_call: TRBV4-3
j_call: TRBJ1-5
cdr3_nt: TGCGCCAGCAGCCTAAAGACAGGGTCGAATCAGCCCCAGCATTTT
cdr3_aa: CASSLKTGSNQPQHF

d_call: TRBD2
v_call: TRBV13
j_call: TRBJ2-1
cdr3_nt: TGTGCCAGCAGCTTAGGAGGGAGGGCCAATGAGCAGTTCTTC
cdr3_aa: CASSLGGRANEQFF

d_call: TRBD1
v_call: TRBV6-4
j_call: TRBJ1-1
cdr3_nt: TGTGCCAGCAGTGACTCGACAGGGTCTGAAGCTTTCTTT
cdr3_aa: CASSDSTGSEAFF

d_call: TRBD2
v_call: TRBV6-5
j_call: TRBJ2-7
cdr3_nt: TGTGCCAGCAGTCACGGACTAGCGGGAGGGTACGAGCAGTACTTC
cdr3_aa: CASSHGLAGGYEQYF

d_call: -
v_call: TRBV6-1
j_call: TRBJ1-1
cdr3_nt: TGTGCCAGCAAAGTGGGAGGGTACACTGAAGCTTTCTTT
cdr3_aa: CASKVGGYTEAFF

d_call: TRBD2
v_call: TRBV6-9
j_call: TRBJ2-1
cdr3_nt: TGTGCCAGCAGTCGGACTAGCGGGAGGGTCGATGAGCAGTTCTTC
cdr3_aa: CASSRTSGRVDEQFF

d_call: TRBD1
v_call: TRBV5-4
j_call: TRBJ1-2
cdr3_nt: TGTGCCAGCAGCTCGGAGACAGGGCCCAAGGGTCCCTATGGCTACACCTTC
cdr3_aa: CASSSETGPKGPYGYTF

d_call: -
v_call: TRBV6-1
j_call: TRBJ2-1
cdr3_nt: TGTGCCAGCAGTGAACAGTACAGTTACAATGAGCAGTTCTTC
cdr3_aa: CASSEQYSYNEQFF

d_call: -
v_call: TRBV6-4
j_call: TRBJ2-5
cdr3_nt: TGTGCCAGCAGTGACTCGGCGAGAGGGGAGACCCAGTACTTC
cdr3_aa: CASSDSARGETQYF

d_call: TRBD2
v_call: TRBV6-1
j_call: TRBJ2-1
cdr3_nt: TGTGCCAGCAGTGAAGAATTAGCGGGAGGGGATGAGCAGTTCTTC
cdr3_aa: CASSEELAGGDEQFF

d_call: TRBD2
v_call: TRBV6-1
j_call: TRBJ2-3
cdr3_nt: TGTGCCAGCAGTGCCCGGACTAGCGGGGGGGCAGCAGCAGATACGCAGTATTTT
cdr3_aa: CASSARTSGGAAADTQYF

d_call: TRBD1
v_call: TRBV7-9
j_call: TRBJ2-3
cdr3_nt: TGTGCCAGCAGTCCCGACAGGGTCTCCACAGATACGCAGTATTTT
cdr3_aa: CASSPDRVSTDTQYF

d_call: TRBD1
v_call: TRBV6-5
j_call: TRBJ1-2
cdr3_nt: TGTGCCAGCAGTGACCGGGGACAGGACTATGGCTACACCTTC
cdr3_aa: CASSDRGQDYGYTF

d_call: TRBD2
v_call: TRBV6-5
j_call: TRBJ2-2
cdr3_nt: TGTGCCAGCCTCAGAGCGGGGGCCATCACCGGGGAGCTGTTTTTT
cdr3_aa: CASLRAGAITGELFF

d_call: TRBD2
v_call: TRBV29-1
j_call: TRBJ2-3
cdr3_nt: TGCAGCGTTGGTCCTGCGGGAGTGCCCACCCAGTATTTT
cdr3_aa: CSVGPAGVPTQYF

d_call: -
v_call: TRBV10-1
j_call: TRBJ1-5
cdr3_nt: TGCGCCAGCAGTGAACCGGGGGAGGGGAGTGACAATCAGCCCCAGCATTTT
cdr3_aa: CASSEPGEGSDNQPQHF

d_call: -
v_call: TRBV29-1
j_call: TRBJ1-3
cdr3_nt: TGCAGCGCCAGAGGAGGGGACGGAAACACCATATATTTT
cdr3_aa: CSARGGDGNTIYF

d_call: TRBD1
v_call: TRBV28
j_call: TRBJ1-2
cdr3_nt: TGTGCCAGCAGGAGACAGGGGAACTATGGCTACACCTTC
cdr3_aa: CASRRQGNYGYTF